The 20 T cell receptor beta chains listed next were all sequenced from one sample in a study of radiotherapy plus CTLA-4 blockade in lung cancer. TCRdb's copy holds only in-frame clones and misses some; the assay was immunoSEQ multiplex PCR. The sample includes tens of thousands of clones, less than 90% of them seen just once. Sample: peripheral blood, taken from a patient treated with radiotherapy plus ipilimumab. These receptors came from a human donor with non-small cell lung cancer who had stable disease on radiotherapy plus ipilimumab.

The J gene is TRBJ2-2, the V gene TRBV5-4, with TRBD1 matching over 7 bases. V lost 4 bases, J lost 1 base, and 7 bases stayed unmatched. The germline CDR1 and CDR2 sequences are SGHNT and YYREEE (reference sequence). CDR3 length: 16 amino acids. The CDR3 loop is CASSRERTGNTGELFF. Here the CDR3 DNA reads TGTGCCAGCAGCCGAGAGAGGACAGGGAACACCGGGGAGCTGTTTTTT.

The V and J genes are TRBV5-1 and TRBJ2-1; D remains unclear. V was clipped by 2 bases and J by 15 bases, with 15 bases between them. In germline, CDR1 is SGHRS, CDR2 YFSETQ. This CDR3 contains 12 residues. CDR3 bases: TGCGCCAGCAGCTTAAGGCCCGCCGAATGGTTCTTC. Protein: CASSLRPAEWFF.

The chain combines TRBV5-4 with TRBJ2-5, with D tentatively TRBD1 (5 bases). This CDR3 is 14 amino acids long. Germline CDR1 reads SGHNT; CDR2 reads YYREEE (reference sequence). The germline V and J ends were trimmed by 3 bases and 7 bases, with 16 bases remaining between them. The CDR3: CASSSTGREGTQYF. The CDR3 bases are TGTGCCAGCAGCTCGACGGGCAGGGAAGGGACCCAGTACTTC.

This chain uses TRBV6-1 with TRBJ1-2, with D hard to call. Germline CDR1 MNHNS, CDR2 SASEGT. The CDR3 has 13 residues. V was shortened by 3 bases and J by 4 bases, with 9 bases between the two germline ends. The CDR3 here is CASSEERGYGYTF. The DNA for the CDR3 is TGTGCCAGCAGTGAGGAGAGAGGCTATGGCTACACCTTC.

This chain uses TRBV11-1 with TRBJ1-6; D call uncertain. The germline gives CDR1 SGHAT, CDR2 FQDESV (reference sequence). V was clipped by 3 bases and J by 6 bases, with 6 bases between them. The CDR3 sequence is 13 residues long. The CDR3 DNA reads as TGTGCCAGCAGCTTGGACCTTAATTCACCCCTCCACTTT. Protein product: CASSLDLNSPLHF.

V gene TRBV10-2 combines with J gene TRBJ1-4; unclear D gene. CDR1 and CDR2 (germline): WSHSY, SAAADI. The CDR3 sequence is 12 residues long. The germline V and J ends were trimmed by 4 bases and 8 bases, with 8 bases remaining between them. The CDR3 coding sequence is TGCGCCAGCAGTGCTATGGGGGAAAAACTGTTTTTT. Translating gives CASSAMGEKLFF.

The gene calls are TRBV7-6 and TRBJ2-7; a weak D match, TRBD1 (5 bases). From germline, CDR1 is SGHVS and CDR2 FNYEAQ. The CDR3 extends over 15 amino acids. V lost 5 bases and J lost 2, with 16 bases in between. The CDR3 DNA follows: TGTGCCAGCAGCCCACAGGCTCACAGTACCTACGAGCAGTACTTC. It specifies CASSPQAHSTYEQYF.

The chain carries TRBV10-2 and TRBJ2-1; TRBD1 matches at 9 bases. V shed 6 bases and J 0 bases; nucleotides not matched to a gene: 9. Germline V CDR1 and CDR2: WSHSY, SAAADI. CDR3 length: 17 residues. CDR3 nucleotides: TGCGCCAGCAGAGAGCCGGGACAGGGAGACTCCTACAATGAGCAGTTCTTC. As protein: CASREPGQGDSYNEQFF.

The J gene is TRBJ2-7, the V gene TRBV2; D might be TRBD1 (6 bases). Trimming pared 6 bases from V and 5 bases from J, leaving 14 bases between. The V gene's germline CDR1 is SNHLY and CDR2 FYNNEI. This CDR3 has 13 residues. The CDR3 nucleotides are TGTGCCAGCAGCGAAACAGGGATCAACGAGCAGTACTTC. Translation: CASSETGINEQYF.

The chain is built from TRBV28 and TRBJ2-7, with 9 bases aligning to TRBD2. Germline V lookup: CDR1 MDHEN, CDR2 SYDVKM. CDR3 size: 18 residues. V shed 1 base, J shed 0 bases, and the junction held 10 bases outside the gene matches. CDR3 DNA: TGTGCCAGCAGTTTATATCAACTTACTAGCGGGTCCTCCTACGAGCAGTACTTC. Translating it yields CASSLYQLTSGSSYEQYF.

V is TRBV2 and J is TRBJ1-3; TRBD1 is a possible D gene (6 bases). Germline CDR1 SNHLY, CDR2 FYNNEI. The CDR3 runs 17 residues. The V end lost 2 bases, the J end lost 0 bases, and 14 bases lay between the germline ends. The CDR3 here is CASSERGRGSSGNTIYF. CDR3 nucleotide sequence: TGTGCCAGCAGTGAAAGGGGCAGGGGAAGCTCTGGAAACACCATATATTTT.

The chain joins TRBV4-1 to TRBJ2-3, with 11 bases lining up with TRBD2. The germline V gene has CDR1 MGHRA and CDR2 YSYEKL. The junction had 8 bases not matched to a gene; V was cut back by 0 bases and J by 6 bases. The CDR3 totals 17 residues. CDR3 nucleotides: TGCGCCAGCAGCCAAGACGGTAGCGGGGGGGCCTTTGATACGCAGTATTTT. Amino acid sequence: CASSQDGSGGAFDTQYF.

The rearrangement links TRBV30 to TRBJ2-2, with a weak D call TRBD1 (6 bases). With 0 bases removed from V and 6 bases from J, the gap between germline ends came to 17 bases. Germline V gives CDR1 GTSNPN, CDR2 SVGIG (reference sequence). This CDR3 is built from 16 residues. The CDR3 bases are TGTGCCTGGAGTGTAAGAGGTCAGGGGTTCGCCGGGGAGCTGTTTTTT. It specifies CAWSVRGQGFAGELFF.

V usage is TRBV28 and J usage is TRBJ2-6; D ambiguous. The CDR3 runs 14 residues. Germline CDR1 and CDR2: MDHEN and SYDVKM. Between the trimmed V and J ends, which lost 11 bases and 0 bases, there was a span of 11 bases. In DNA form, the CDR3 reads TGTGCCGGAACAAAAGCCTCTGGGGCCAACGTCCTGACTTTC. Protein product: CAGTKASGANVLTF.

This chain connects TRBV10-3 to TRBJ2-2; the match to TRBD1 covers 9 bases. The V gene end was trimmed by 6 bases and the J gene end by 5 bases; junction bases not matched to a gene: 7. The CDR3 is 15 residues long. Germline-derived CDR1 and CDR2 are ENHRY and SYGVKD. The CDR3 loop reads CAIREQGAGTGELFF. The CDR3, as DNA: TGTGCCATCAGAGAACAGGGGGCGGGTACCGGGGAGCTGTTTTTT.

V usage is TRBV5-4 and J usage is TRBJ1-1; D unresolved. Trimming pared 1 base from V and 3 bases from J, leaving 10 bases between. The CDR3 spans 14 residues. The germline CDR1 and CDR2 sequences are SGHNT and YYREEE (reference sequence). CDR3 protein: CASSLLDLDTEAFF. CDR3 coding DNA: TGTGCCAGCAGCTTGCTGGACCTCGACACTGAAGCTTTCTTT.

The J gene is TRBJ2-7, the V gene TRBV28; D remains unclear. Germline CDR1 is MDHEN and CDR2 is SYDVKM. V gave up 2 bases and J gave up 2 bases, with 16 bases separating them. The CDR3 covers 16 residues. CDR3 sequence reads: CASSLESSWTPYEQYF. The CDR3 DNA follows: TGTGCCAGCAGTTTAGAGAGCTCATGGACCCCCTACGAGCAGTACTTC.

This chain joins TRBV18 and TRBJ2-7, with TRBD1 matching 10 bases. The germline V gene has CDR1 KGHSH and CDR2 LQKENI. The CDR3 contains 15 residues. The trim removed 3 bases at V and 1 base at J, leaving 3 bases unmatched. The CDR3 coding sequence is TGTGCCAGCTCACCCGACAGGGGGCTATCCTACGAGCAGTACTTC. It is translated as CASSPDRGLSYEQYF.

This chain links TRBV27 with TRBJ2-2, with TRBD1 as a possible D gene (6 bases). The V and J ends lost 5 bases and 3 bases respectively, with 10 bases between them. The CDR3 has 14 residues. From germline, CDR1 is MNHEY and CDR2 SMNVEV (reference sequence). The CDR3: CASSLTGHTGELFF. CDR3 coding DNA: TGTGCCAGCAGTCTAACAGGGCACACCGGGGAGCTGTTTTTT.

This clone was seen a few times. This rearrangement joins TRBV7-8 to TRBJ2-3, with unresolved D. The V gene lost 1 base and the J gene lost 4 bases, with 12 bases spanning the gap. The germline gives CDR1 SGHVS, CDR2 FQNEAQ. The CDR3 consists of 15 residues. Written as DNA, the CDR3 is TGTGCCAGCAGCTTAGGTGACTGGACGGCAGATACGCAGTATTTT. As protein: CASSLGDWTADTQYF.